The 23 T cell receptor beta chains below were found in one sample sequenced in a study of blood T cell repertoires in COVID-19. Using immunoSEQ multiplex PCR, the repertoire was profiled, and TCRdb retains in-frame clones only, with some absent. Among under 200,000 clones listed, about 86% were seen once. The sample consisted of PBMCs or T cells enriched from blood (not recorded which). All receptors derive from a woman in her forties or fifties in a cohort exposed to, infected with or recovered from COVID-19 (not recorded which).

This chain uses TRBV15 with TRBJ1-3; 7 positions match TRBD1. The CDR3 is 14 residues long. CDR1 and CDR2 from the germline V gene are LNHNV and YYDKDF (reference sequence). With V trimmed by 6 bases and J by 0 bases, 2 bases remained unmatched. The CDR3 nucleotides are TGTGCCACCAGTCCAGGGGGCTCTGGAAACACCATATATTTT. It is translated as CATSPGGSGNTIYF.

This clone was seen just once. This chain links TRBV10-2 with TRBJ2-7; 7 bases are a match to TRBD2. Germline assignment: CDR1 WSHSY and CDR2 SAAADI. The CDR3 runs 14 residues. After removal of 6 bases from V and 5 bases from J, the junction contained 10 bases not matched to a gene. CDR3 nucleotides: TGCGCCAGCAGGGAGAGGCGGGAGAACCACGAGCAGTACTTC. Translated: CASRERRENHEQYF.

The genes are TRBV6-6 and TRBJ1-4; 7 nucleotides agree with TRBD1. CDR1 is MNHNY and CDR2 is SVGAGI in the germline V gene (reference sequence). V lost 2 bases, J lost 4 bases, and 1 base stayed unmatched. The CDR3 consists of 14 residues. The CDR3 sequence is CASSYGQDNEKLFF. In DNA form, the CDR3 reads TGTGCCAGCAGTTACGGACAGGATAATGAAAAACTGTTTTTT.

CDR3 sequence: CASSPGQLSTIYF. As DNA, the CDR3 is TGTGCCAGCAGTCCGGGACAGTTAAGCACCATATATTTT. The V call is TRBV2, the J call TRBJ1-3; 7 bases are a match to TRBD1. Germline trimming cut 5 bases from V and 9 bases from J; bases unmatched to any gene: 7. The CDR3 runs to 13 residues. CDR1 is SNHLY, CDR2 FYNNEI, per germline.

The gene calls are TRBV6-1 and TRBJ1-1, with a tentative D call TRBD1 (5 bases). Trimming shortened V by 1 base and J by 5 bases, and 11 bases separated the two germline ends. The germline CDR1 and CDR2 sequences are MNHNS and SASEGT. The CDR3 is 14 residues long. For the CDR3, the DNA is TGTGCCAGCAGTGAAGTGGCGGGGGGAACTGAAGCTTTCTTT. Its protein product is CASSEVAGGTEAFF.

This clone was counted a few times. The chain combines TRBV7-2 with TRBJ1-1; maybe TRBD1 (6 bases). The germline CDR1 and CDR2 sequences are SGHTA and FQGNSA. Trimming stripped 5 bases from V and 6 bases from J, with 13 bases between. CDR3 length: 13 amino acids. CDR3 nucleotide sequence: TGTGCCAGCAGCCCCGACAGGCTTGCTGAAGCTTTCTTT. Residues: CASSPDRLAEAFF.

This clone was counted only a few times. The chain uses TRBV7-9 and TRBJ2-7; D perhaps matches TRBD1 (6 bases). The CDR3 is 16 residues long. Trimming stripped 5 bases from V and 3 bases from J, with 20 bases between. Germline lookup yields CDR1 SEHNR and CDR2 FQNEAQ (reference sequence). This CDR3 is CASSPRWGQGHYEQYF. Written as DNA, the CDR3 is TGTGCCAGCAGCCCCCGTTGGGGGCAAGGGCACTACGAGCAGTACTTC.

This clone was observed a handful of times. This chain joins TRBV28 and TRBJ1-4, with D possibly TRBD1 on 5 matching bases. Deletions cut 10 bases from V and 4 bases from J, with 13 bases between. Germline CDR1 is MDHEN and CDR2 is SYDVKM. This CDR3 is built from 13 residues. The CDR3 bases are TGTGCCACGGCCGGGGGGAGTAATGAAAAACTGTTTTTT. This codes for CATAGGSNEKLFF.

V usage is TRBV9 and J usage is TRBJ2-2; 8 nucleotides agree with TRBD1. Germline trimming cut 2 bases from V and 0 bases from J; bases unmatched to any gene: 0. Germline V CDR1 and CDR2: SGDLS, YYNGEE. This CDR3 is 15 amino acids long. CDR3 DNA sequence: TGTGCCAGCAGCGTGACAGGGGCGAACACCGGGGAGCTGTTTTTT. Encoded protein: CASSVTGANTGELFF.

The chain links TRBV9 to TRBJ1-2, with D perhaps matching TRBD1 (5 bases). V lost 4 bases and J 8 bases, leaving 21 bases between the germline ends. This CDR3 region has 15 residues. Germline V gene lookup returns CDR1 SGDLS and CDR2 YYNGEE. This chain's CDR3 is CASSLLEGSPRGYTF. CDR3 sequence (DNA): TGTGCCAGCAGCCTGTTGGAGGGGTCCCCCCGGGGCTACACCTTC.

The chain carries TRBV9 and TRBJ2-5, with TRBD2 matching 7 bases. Germline trimming cut 7 bases from V and 3 bases from J; bases unmatched to any gene: 12. The CDR3 is 15 residues long. CDR1 and CDR2 (germline): SGDLS, YYNGEE. CDR3 in amino acids: CASSRWGGLEETQYF. DNA of the CDR3: TGTGCCAGCTCTCGGTGGGGGGGGTTGGAAGAGACCCAGTACTTC.

The V and J genes are TRBV27 and TRBJ2-3; 15 nucleotides match TRBD2. Germline-derived CDR1 and CDR2 are MNHEY and SMNVEV (reference sequence). V gave up 5 bases and J gave up 1 base; unmatched junction bases: 7. The CDR3 has 18 amino acids. The CDR3: CASSTGLAGGKRTDTQYF. CDR3 nucleotides: TGTGCCAGCAGTACCGGACTAGCGGGAGGGAAACGCACAGATACGCAGTATTTT.

The chain couples TRBV28 to TRBJ1-2; 9 positions agree with TRBD1. With V trimmed by 8 bases and J by 8 bases, 21 bases remained unmatched. Germline loops: CDR1 MDHEN, CDR2 SYDVKM. CDR3 size: 17 residues. The CDR3 coding sequence is TGTGCCAGCCGCAACTACGGTGACGGGACAGGGATAAGCGGCTACACCTTC. This codes for CASRNYGDGTGISGYTF.

The rearrangement uses TRBV7-2 and TRBJ2-3, with 11 bases that match TRBD2. The germline V gene has CDR1 SGHTA and CDR2 FQGNSA. Germline trimming cut 4 bases from V and 3 bases from J; bases unmatched to any gene: 6. The CDR3 has 16 amino acids. As DNA, the CDR3 is TGTGCCAGCAGCTCCCTTAGCGGGGGGGGGACAGATACGCAGTATTTT. It specifies CASSSLSGGGTDTQYF.

The chain uses TRBV19 and TRBJ2-1; tentative D call: TRBD1 (6 bases). Germline loops: CDR1 LNHDA, CDR2 SQIVND (reference sequence). This CDR3 has 13 amino acids. Trimming took 4 bases from V and 5 from J, leaving 9 bases between them. This chain's CDR3 is CASSTGQNNEQFF. DNA of the CDR3: TGTGCCAGTAGTACGGGACAAAACAATGAGCAGTTCTTC.

J is TRBJ2-7 and V is TRBV19, with 7 nucleotides matching TRBD1. In germline, CDR1 is LNHDA, CDR2 SQIVND (reference sequence). The CDR3 loop spans 14 amino acids. V lost 5 bases to trimming and J lost 2 bases; unmatched junction nucleotides: 6. The CDR3 sequence: CASSVGTATYEQYF. CDR3 bases: TGTGCCAGTAGTGTCGGGACAGCTACCTACGAGCAGTACTTC.

The chain uses TRBV14 and TRBJ2-4, with 12 nucleotides matching TRBD2. Germline-derived CDR1 and CDR2 are SGHDN and FVKESK. CDR3 length: 18 amino acids. Trimming took 0 bases from V and 6 from J; bases not matched to a gene: 9. The chain's CDR3 is CASSQESLAGGTANIQYF. The CDR3 DNA is TGTGCCAGCAGCCAAGAGTCGCTAGCGGGAGGGACAGCAAACATTCAGTACTTC.

This clone has just one count. The V gene is TRBV5-1, the J gene TRBJ2-2; D is possibly TRBD1 (6 bases). In germline, CDR1 is SGHRS, CDR2 YFSETQ. V lost 2 bases and J 5 bases, leaving 16 bases between the germline ends. The CDR3 consists of 16 residues. DNA for the CDR3: TGCGCCAGCAGCTTACAGGGTGAACCTCAAACCGGGGAGCTGTTTTTT. Protein: CASSLQGEPQTGELFF.

The chain is built from TRBV6-1 and TRBJ1-1; D is perhaps TRBD1 (5 bases). Germline V CDR1 and CDR2: MNHNS, SASEGT. V was cut by 1 base and J by 1 base, with 10 bases left in between. The CDR3 is 15 amino acids. The CDR3 sequence: CASSEVRAGNTEAFF. CDR3 coding DNA: TGTGCCAGCAGTGAAGTCAGGGCCGGGAACACTGAAGCTTTCTTT.

The table lists this clone with a few counts. This CDR3 reads CASSQNAGRQYGYTF. The CDR3 DNA sequence: TGTGCCAGCAGCCAAAACGCAGGGAGGCAGTATGGCTACACCTTC. The chain carries TRBV16 and TRBJ1-2; tentative D call: TRBD1 (5 bases). Trimming pared 2 bases from V and 5 bases from J, leaving 15 bases between. From germline, CDR1 is KGHSY and CDR2 FQNENV. This CDR3 spans 15 amino acids.

This clone was detected a few times. This chain links TRBV5-4 with TRBJ2-4; 10 bases are a match to TRBD1. V lost 4 bases to trimming and J lost 0 bases; unmatched junction nucleotides: 4. CDR3 size: 16 residues. Germline values: CDR1 SGHNT, CDR2 YYREEE (reference sequence). DNA for the CDR3: TGTGCCAGCAGCATTGGACAGGGGGGAGCCAAAAACATTCAGTACTTC. This encodes CASSIGQGGAKNIQYF.

V gene TRBV28 combines with J gene TRBJ2-1; D might be TRBD2 (5 bases). Per the germline V gene, CDR1 is MDHEN and CDR2 is SYDVKM. The V end lost 3 bases, the J end lost 4 bases, and 13 bases lay between the germline ends. The CDR3 runs to 15 residues. CDR3 residues: CASSLGLAEYNEQFF. CDR3 sequence (DNA): TGTGCCAGCAGTTTGGGCCTAGCAGAATACAATGAGCAGTTCTTC.

The chain has TRBV7-6 and TRBJ2-7, with TRBD1 as a possible D gene (6 bases). V was clipped by 4 bases and J by 3 bases, with 16 bases between them. The CDR3 covers 15 residues. CDR1 and CDR2 from the germline V gene are SGHVS and FNYEAQ. The CDR3 DNA reads as TGTGCCAGCAGCTCAGGACAGTATCAGAGCTACGAGCAGTACTTC. It is translated as CASSSGQYQSYEQYF.